These T cell receptor beta chains were read from a single sample in a study of blood T cell repertoires in COVID-19. The method was immunoSEQ multiplex PCR; TCRdb's version includes in-frame clones alone and lacks a portion of them. The sample consists of under 200,000 clones, 79% of them appearing once. Sequencing used peripheral blood. The receptors shown here come from a woman aged 55-69 years with COVID-19, enrolled during active disease. CDR3s include the opening cysteine and the closing phenylalanine or tryptophan. The D gene is left open where the match is weak. Expanded clones get a size class; other rows say once, few or many, or leave the size out.

J gene | V gene | CDR3 length | clone size | D gene | CDR3 protein | CDR3 DNA
TRBJ2-7 | TRBV19 | 17 | NA | TRBD2 | CASSLHAGTRSGYEQYF | TGTGCCAGTAGTCTCCATGCCGGGACTAGATCGGGCTACGAGCAGTACTTC
TRBJ1-6 | TRBV3-1/TRBV3-2 | 15 | NA | TRBD1 | CASSPLDRGNSPLHF | TGTGCCAGCAGCCCCTTGGACAGGGGTAATTCACCTCTCCACTTT
TRBJ2-2 | TRBV5-8 | 15 | NA | NA | CASSLLRTRTGELFF | TGTGCCAGCAGCTTGCTCCGGACACGCACCGGGGAGCTGTTTTTT
TRBJ2-2 | TRBV7-9 | 18 | NA | TRBD1 | CASSSPAVQGATTGELFF | TGTGCCAGCAGTTCCCCTGCGGTACAGGGGGCTACCACCGGGGAGCTGTTTTTT
TRBJ1-6 | TRBV20-1 | 13 | NA | TRBD1 | CSASGQDNSPLHF | TGCAGTGCTAGTGGACAGGATAATTCACCCCTCCACTTT
TRBJ1-5 | TRBV28 | 13 | once | NA | CASSWAQNQPQHF | TGTGCCAGCAGTTGGGCGCAAAATCAGCCCCAGCATTTT
TRBJ2-2 | TRBV5-1 | 14 | NA | TRBD1 | CASSTDRWDGELFF | TGCGCCAGCAGCACGGACAGGTGGGACGGGGAGCTGTTTTTT
TRBJ2-1 | TRBV7-3 | 15 | few | TRBD2 | CASSRSSGHYNEQFF | TGTGCCAGCAGCCGCTCTAGCGGACACTACAATGAGCAGTTCTTC
TRBJ1-2 | TRBV10-2 | 13 | NA | NA | CASSEIGGVGYTF | TGCGCCAGCAGTGAGATTGGGGGGGTGGGCTACACCTTC
TRBJ1-1 | TRBV3-1/TRBV3-2 | 18 | NA | NA | CASSQRGRAGRMNTEAFF | TGTGCCAGCAGCCAAAGAGGGCGCGCAGGGAGGATGAACACTGAAGCTTTCTTT
TRBJ2-2 | TRBV18 | 16 | NA | TRBD2 | CASSQSGRLDTGELFF | TGTGCCAGCTCACAGTCCGGGAGGCTCGACACCGGGGAGCTGTTTTTT
TRBJ1-2 | TRBV5-5 | 14 | few | NA | CASRLTGSGYGYTF | TGTGCCAGTAGACTCACAGGGTCCGGCTATGGCTACACCTTC
TRBJ1-1 | TRBV18 | 13 | NA | TRBD1 | CASSGQGNTEAFF | TGTGCCAGCTCAGGACAGGGGAACACTGAAGCTTTCTTT
TRBJ2-3 | TRBV5-1 | 14 | NA | NA | CASSLEVSGDTQYF | TGCGCCAGCAGCTTGGAAGTTTCAGGGGATACGCAGTATTTT
TRBJ1-1 | TRBV2 | 12 | few | TRBD1 | CATRQGRTEAFF | TGTGCCACCAGACAGGGGCGAACTGAAGCTTTCTTT
TRBJ1-5 | TRBV28 | 15 | NA | NA | CASIEGGPGNQPQHF | TGTGCCAGCATCGAGGGGGGGCCGGGCAATCAGCCCCAGCATTTT
TRBJ1-1 | TRBV9 | 13 | NA | NA | CASSVGRNTEAFF | TGTGCCAGCAGCGTAGGTCGGAACACTGAAGCTTTCTTT
TRBJ2-3 | TRBV4-2 | 14 | NA | NA | CASSQRTVTDTQYF | TGTGCCAGCAGCCAGAGGACAGTCACAGATACGCAGTATTTT
TRBJ2-7 | TRBV29-1 | 15 | NA | NA | CSVEVAGEGPRGQYF | TGCAGCGTTGAAGTGGCAGGGGAGGGTCCAAGGGGGCAGTACTTC
TRBJ1-4 | TRBV5-1 | 14 | NA | NA | CASSKQGVNEKLFF | TGCGCCAGCAGTAAACAGGGAGTTAATGAAAAACTGTTTTTT
TRBJ1-1 | TRBV4-2 | 13 | NA | TRBD1 | CASSPDRGTEAFF | TGTGCCAGCAGCCCCGACAGGGGCACTGAAGCTTTCTTT
TRBJ1-1 | TRBV19 | 13 | NA | TRBD1 | CASSPGQGPKAFF | TGTGCCAGTAGTCCGGGACAGGGACCGAAAGCTTTCTTT
TRBJ1-5 | TRBV19 | 13 | NA | NA | CASKAGRRQPQHF | TGTGCCAGTAAGGCCGGGAGGAGGCAGCCCCAGCATTTT
TRBJ2-7 | TRBV5-4 | 14 | NA | NA | CASSLRTGRYEQYF | TGTGCCAGCAGCTTGCGCACAGGTCGGTACGAGCAGTACTTC
TRBJ2-7 | TRBV14 | 12 | once | NA | CASSHSGPQQYF | TGTGCCAGCAGCCATAGTGGGCCCCAGCAGTACTTC